Given below is one TCR beta chain in context. The data originate from a study of blood T cell repertoires in COVID-19. For the study at large: Acute and convalescent COVID-19 specimens originated in the United States, Italy and Spain. The cDNA or gDNA used as material had been derived from T cells, B-cell-depleted T cells, or PBMCs.

Per the study methods: For nucleated cells, counts were estimated from reference gene primer amplification. The protocol was immunoSEQ multiplex PCR, while the TCRdb copy is restricted to in-frame clones and leaves out a portion. The V and J calls and clone size were taken over from that table, and D and trimming were inferred from the DNA. The sample carries about 190,000 clones, about four fifths recorded once. Sequencing was carried out using peripheral blood. The sequence came from a woman aged 40 to 55 with acute or convalescent COVID-19.

The CDR3 region is CATSRVNQPQHF. In DNA form, the CDR3 reads TGTGCCACCAGCAGAGTAAATCAGCCCCAGCATTTT. The V gene is TRBV15, the J gene TRBJ1-5; no definite D call. Germline V CDR1 and CDR2: LNHNV, YYDKDF (reference sequence). Trimming removed 1 base from V and 4 bases from J, with 2 bases in between. The CDR3 length is 12 residues.